Listed below are T cell receptor beta chains from one sample, sequenced in a study of PD-L1 blockade in urothelial cancer. Libraries were prepared by immunoSEQ multiplex PCR; TCRdb keeps only in-frame clonotypes and omits some of them. The sample holds about 74,000 clones, roughly nine tenths seen once. Sequenced material: PBMCs, taken around atezolizumab (anti-PD-L1) treatment. These receptors all stem from a man aged 70 or older with urothelial cancer. Each CDR3 is given without its conserved first and last residue.

>TRBJ2-3|15|TRBV11-2
ASSFSWTGASTDTQY
>TRBJ2-5|18|TRBV15
ATSRPPGLAGGKSGETQY
>TRBJ2-7|13|TRBV5-1
ASSLSGTGSYEQY
>TRBJ1-2|14|TRBV2
ASSEVAAGGNYGYT
>TRBJ2-3|11|TRBV18
ASSPVYADTQY
>TRBJ2-6|14|TRBV30
AWSRGSSSGANVLT
>TRBJ1-2|16|TRBV7-9
ASSLAPASGQGVDGYT
>TRBJ2-7|12|TRBV30
AWALNVLGGEQY
>TRBJ2-1|16|TRBV9
ASSVEGGRDPRDNEQF
>TRBJ1-2|13|TRBV6-5
ASSYGGSSRNGYT
>TRBJ2-1|13|TRBV30
AWSVRNGIGSEQF
>TRBJ2-1|11|TRBV9
ASSVGLLGEQF
>TRBJ1-1|13|TRBV19
ASINTGTGNTEAF
>TRBJ1-2|14|TRBV18
ASSPPVTPSNYGYT
>TRBJ2-2|15|TRBV18
ASSPPLASGYTGELF
>TRBJ2-1|12|TRBV5-1
ASSLVLASNEQF
>TRBJ2-1|9|TRBV29-1
SVGRVNEQF
>TRBJ2-2|14|TRBV5-1
ASSFQGGANTGELF
>TRBJ1-1|13|TRBV5-1
ASSPTWAMNTEAF
>TRBJ2-2|12|TRBV11-2
ASTAGPNTGELF
>TRBJ2-7|12|TRBV9
ASSPRLAGGEQY
>TRBJ2-7|17|TRBV2
ASMILTPGAGGVTYEQY
>TRBJ2-1|15|TRBV5-1
ASSLSTSGRAGFEQF
>TRBJ2-3|12|TRBV5-4
ASSSPGRTDTQY
>TRBJ2-1|15|TRBV19
ASSIWLAGGPGNEQF
>TRBJ2-2|10|TRBV5-4
ASRTGTGELF
>TRBJ1-1|13|TRBV5-1
ASSPTMDRYTEAF
>TRBJ2-3|16|TRBV5-1
ASSLAGVGRAQRDTQY
>TRBJ1-1|11|TRBV2
ASTEEGWTEAF
>TRBJ1-5|13|TRBV28
ASSLGTVSNQPQH
>TRBJ2-7|10|TRBV7-8
ASSSRQAEQY
>TRBJ1-2|12|TRBV6-1
ASLGDRGNYGYT
>TRBJ2-3|15|TRBV27
ASSRLAVVGSTDTQY
>TRBJ1-1|13|TRBV28
ASSSGDRVLTEAF
>TRBJ1-5|14|TRBV6-4
ASSDSKVQVGQPQH
>TRBJ2-3|13|TRBV2
ASSEGRGFADTQY
>TRBJ2-3|11|TRBV7-8
ASSSRLGDTQY
>TRBJ1-5|16|TRBV28
ASSIRDKTYRSNQPQH
>TRBJ2-1|13|TRBV6-6
ASKRTGDAYNEQF
>TRBJ2-5|14|TRBV15
ATSSQRGAGPETQY
>TRBJ2-5|12|TRBV7-6
ASSRTEFQETQY
>TRBJ1-2|11|TRBV6-6
ASELRMDSGYT
>TRBJ2-5|13|TRBV7-7
ASSLVTSGKETQY
>TRBJ2-7|12|TRBV23-1
ASIRKDRVYEQY
>TRBJ2-5|13|TRBV5-6
ASSLAGTSLKTQY
>TRBJ2-1|13|TRBV19
ASSIVSARVTEQF
>TRBJ1-2|11|TRBV6-5
ASSFTGVYGYT
>TRBJ2-2|13|TRBV25-1
ASRDRDKGTGELF
>TRBJ2-1|15|TRBV15
ATKGIGTSGTYNEQF
>TRBJ2-5|13|TRBV19
ASSLGGLGQETQY
>TRBJ1-5|11|TRBV6-1
ACSSAGDQPQH
>TRBJ2-5|12|TRBV5-5
ASSPGQGGETQY